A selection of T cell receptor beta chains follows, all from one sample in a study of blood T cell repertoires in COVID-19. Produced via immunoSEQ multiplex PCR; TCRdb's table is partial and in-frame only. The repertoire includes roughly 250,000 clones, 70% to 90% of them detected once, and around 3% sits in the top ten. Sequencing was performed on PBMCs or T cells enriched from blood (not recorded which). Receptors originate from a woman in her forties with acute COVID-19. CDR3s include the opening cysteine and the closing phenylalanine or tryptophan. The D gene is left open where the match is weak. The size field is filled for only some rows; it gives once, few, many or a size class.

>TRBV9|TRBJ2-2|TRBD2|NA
TGTGCCAGCAGTACCGATGTGAGGACGGGAGGTCCCACCGGGGAGCTGTTTTTT
CASSTDVRTGGPTGELFF
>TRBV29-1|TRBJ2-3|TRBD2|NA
TGCAGCGTCACTCCTAGCGGATTCACAGATACGCAGTATTTT
CSVTPSGFTDTQYF
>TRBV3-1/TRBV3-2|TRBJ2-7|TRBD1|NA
TGTGCCAGCAGCGGAGACAGGGTACCCTACGAGCAGTACTTC
CASSGDRVPYEQYF
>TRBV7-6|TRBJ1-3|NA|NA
TGTGCCAGCAGCTTAGCGGTGCCCGCCGCTATGAACACCATATATTTT
CASSLAVPAAMNTIYF
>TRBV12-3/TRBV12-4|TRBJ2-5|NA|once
TGTGCCAGCAGCATGATAGCGAAAGAGACCCAGTACTTC
CASSMIAKETQYF
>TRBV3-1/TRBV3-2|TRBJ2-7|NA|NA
TGTGCCAGCAGCCAAGATTTGGAGAATGTTGGGCAGTACTTC
CASSQDLENVGQYF
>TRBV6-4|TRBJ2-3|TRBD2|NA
TGTGCCAGCAGGAAGACTAGCGGGATCACAGATACGCAGTATTTT
CASRKTSGITDTQYF
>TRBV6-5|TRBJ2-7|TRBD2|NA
TGTGCCAGCAGTCCCGGGACTAGCGGGAGTTACGAGCAGTACTTC
CASSPGTSGSYEQYF
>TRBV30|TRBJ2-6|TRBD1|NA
TGTGCCTGTTACGACAGGGGCGTCTCTGGGGCCAACGTCCTGACTTTC
CACYDRGVSGANVLTF
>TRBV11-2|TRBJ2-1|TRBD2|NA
TGTGCCAGCAGTAGTGTTAGCGGGAGCTCCTACAATGAGCAGTTCTTC
CASSSVSGSSYNEQFF
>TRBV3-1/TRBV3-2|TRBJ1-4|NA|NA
TGTGCCAGCAGCCAATTATCCGGGGTAGGAGAAAAACTGTTTTTT
CASSQLSGVGEKLFF
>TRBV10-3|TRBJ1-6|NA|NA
TGTGCCATCAGTGAGAATGGGTTAGCCAATTCACCCCTCCACTTT
CAISENGLANSPLHF
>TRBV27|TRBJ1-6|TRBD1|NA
TGTGCCAGCAGTTCCTCAGGGGGTTATAATTCACCCCTCCACTTT
CASSSSGGYNSPLHF
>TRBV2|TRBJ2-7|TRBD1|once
TGTGCCAGCAACCGGGACAGTAACTACGAGCAGTACTTC
CASNRDSNYEQYF
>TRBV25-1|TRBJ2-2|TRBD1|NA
TGTGCCAGCGCCCAAGACAGGGGCGGGTACGCCGGGGAGCTGTTTTTT
CASAQDRGGYAGELFF
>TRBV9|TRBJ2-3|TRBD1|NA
TGTGCCAGCAGCCTCTCGGGACAGGGGGCCGCAGATACGCAGTATTTT
CASSLSGQGAADTQYF
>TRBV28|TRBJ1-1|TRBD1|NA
TGTGCCAGCAGTTCTAGGGGGCGAGTCACTGAAGCTTTCTTT
CASSSRGRVTEAFF
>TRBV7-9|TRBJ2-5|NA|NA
TGTGCCAGCAGCCTTACTACAGGGAGATTCGAGACCCAGTACTTC
CASSLTTGRFETQYF
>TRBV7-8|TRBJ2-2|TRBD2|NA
TGTGCCAGCAGCCCGAGGACTAGCGGGGAATGGGACACCGGGGAGCTGTTTTTT
CASSPRTSGEWDTGELFF
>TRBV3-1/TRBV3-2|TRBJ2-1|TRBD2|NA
TGTGCCAGCAGCGCAACGACCGGGACTAGCGGGACTAATGAGCAGTTCTTC
CASSATTGTSGTNEQFF
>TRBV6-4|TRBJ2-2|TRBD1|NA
TGTGCCAGCAGGACAGGGAGAAACACCGGGGAGCTGTTTTTT
CASRTGRNTGELFF
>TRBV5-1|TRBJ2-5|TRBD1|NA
TGCGCCAGCAGCTTGGAGACAGGGGTTGGTGAGACCCAGTACTTC
CASSLETGVGETQYF
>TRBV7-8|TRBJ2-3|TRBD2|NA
TGTGCCAGCAGCTTAGGGTTGGGACTAGCGGGAGGACTGGGCACAGATACGCAGTATTTT
CASSLGLGLAGGLGTDTQYF